The entry that follows covers one TCR beta chain sequence. The antigen is undetermined. The germline gives CDR1 MNHNY, CDR2 SVGAGI (reference sequence). This CDR3 region has 16 residues. Between the trimmed V and J ends, which lost 3 bases and 5 bases, there was a span of 16 bases. The record originates from a study of cytomegalovirus exposure and HLA in healthy donors. The data were produced by immunoSEQ multiplex PCR, yet TCRdb's version contains in-frame clones alone and is incomplete. The data contain some 90,000 clones, approximately 96% of them seen just once; the ten biggest clones take up 0.78%. Findings and caveats of the study: According to the study, around 150 TCR beta chains were cytomegalovirus-associated. It was found in a later analysis that first-cohort TCR clusters tended to co-occur in the approximately 130 validation repertoires.

Sequencing was done on a sample of PBMCs. The chain links TRBV6-6 to TRBJ1-4; possibly TRBD1 for D (6 bases). The clonotype was recovered from a man aged 18-30 years in good health and CMV-seronegative. The CDR3 protein is CASSYWLGAPNEKLFF. Here the CDR3 DNA reads TGTGCCAGCAGTTATTGGCTGGGGGCGCCGAATGAAAAACTGTTTTTT.